Given below is one T cell receptor beta chain in context. The record originates from a study of T cell changes during pregnancy in multiple sclerosis. Libraries were prepared by immunoSEQ multiplex PCR; TCRdb keeps only in-frame clonotypes and omits some of them. The profile shows over 40,000 clones, around 90% of them singletons. This CDR3 is built from 14 residues. CDR1 and CDR2 (germline): LNHNV, YYDKDF (reference sequence). V lost 0 bases and J 6 bases, leaving 12 bases between the germline ends. The sequenced sample was CD4+ T cells from peripheral blood mononuclear cells, obtained in the second trimester of pregnancy. The chain carries TRBV15 and TRBJ2-7; a possible D gene is TRBD2 (5 bases). This receptor was obtained from a female donor with multiple sclerosis, enrolled in a pregnancy study. The CDR3 region has the DNA TGTGCCACCAGCAGAGATTTGAGAGGGAGCGAGCAGTACTTC. Translated: CATSRDLRGSEQYF. The variable domain in full, with the rest retrieved from reference TRBV15 and TRBJ2-7, is DAMVIQNPRYQVTQFGKPVTLSCSQTLNHNVMYWYQQKSSQAPKLLFHYYDKDFNNEADTPDNFQSRRPNTSFCFLDIRSPGLGDTAMYLCATSRDLRGSEQYFGPGTRLTVT.